The present TCR beta chain was sequenced within a study of cytomegalovirus exposure and HLA in healthy donors. Study-wide results and limits: Earlier results showed most TCR beta V segments being productive about 87% or about 30% of the time. Under in vitro conditions, a few CMV-associated chains were confirmed as specific for CMV antigens.

This CDR3 contains 16 residues. V was clipped by 0 bases and J by 7 bases, with 16 bases between them. CDR1 is MNHEY and CDR2 is SVGAGI in the germline V gene. PCR involved 60 Vbeta and 13 Jbeta primers. Profiled with immunoSEQ multiplex PCR; TCRdb holds only in-frame clones, not every one. The sample lists 150,000 or so clones, about four fifths occurring once. This clone was counted a single time. Its antigen is unidentified. The chain joins TRBV6-5 to TRBJ2-1, with D maybe TRBD2 (5 bases). Sequencing used PBMCs. The clonotype comes from a man aged 18 to 35 in good health and CMV-seronegative. The CDR3 coding sequence is TGTGCCAGCAGTTACTCGACCCGCGGGTACCAAAATGAGCAGTTCTTC. Protein sequence: CASSYSTRGYQNEQFF.